This is a list of T cell receptor beta chains from one sample in a study of T-cell memory formation after mild COVID-19. TCRdb itself ran the 5' RACE reads through MiXCR, one entry per CDR3 protein. The sample records some 48,000 distinct CDR3 sequences, 12% being singletons. Sequencing was done on a sample of PBMCs or a T cell subset sorted from them (not recorded which). All receptors come from a man aged 18 to 29 who had mild COVID-19 (a few samples of this study predate the infection). Cell type and time point are not known. The CDR3 runs from the conserved cysteine through the conserved F or W. The D gene is left open where the match is weak. Size is stated for part of the rows, as once, few or many counts, or as a class when the clone is expanded.

size: -
V: TRBV28
D: -
J: TRBJ2-2
CDR3: CASRGLRGENTGELFF
DNA: TGTGCCAGCCGGGGTCTAAGGGGTGAGAACACCGGGGAGCTGTTTTTT

size: -
V: TRBV7-2
D: -
J: TRBJ1-5
CDR3: CASSMGGGFQPQHF
DNA: TGTGCCAGCAGCATGGGGGGGGGCTTTCAGCCCCAGCATTTT

size: -
V: TRBV27
D: TRBD1
J: TRBJ1-5
CDR3: CASRVGQISNQPQHF
DNA: TGTGCCAGCAGAGTGGGACAGATTAGCAATCAGCCCCAGCATTTT

size: many
V: TRBV12-3/TRBV12-4
D: -
J: TRBJ2-5
CDR3: CASSLGLKGTQYF
DNA: TGTGCCAGCAGTTTGGGGCTGAAGGGGACCCAGTACTTC

size: few
V: TRBV4-3
D: -
J: TRBJ2-7
CDR3: CASSQDPRQSYEQYF
DNA: TGCGCCAGCAGCCAAGATCCCCGTCAGTCCTACGAGCAGTACTTC

size: -
V: TRBV6-1
D: TRBD1
J: TRBJ1-5
CDR3: CASSHARGQGDQPQHF
DNA: TGTGCCAGCAGCCACGCAAGGGGGCAGGGGGATCAGCCCCAGCATTTT

size: -
V: TRBV11-2
D: -
J: TRBJ2-1
CDR3: CASSPGGSSYNEQFF
DNA: TGTGCCAGCAGCCCCGGGGGTTCCTCCTACAATGAGCAGTTCTTC

size: medium-sized
V: TRBV7-9
D: -
J: TRBJ2-3
CDR3: CASSSDGREGTDTQYF
DNA: TGTGCCAGCAGCTCCGATGGCAGGGAAGGCACAGATACGCAGTATTTT

size: few
V: TRBV6-5
D: -
J: TRBJ2-3
CDR3: CASTDEKDTQYF
DNA: TGTGCCAGCACTGATGAAAAAGATACGCAGTATTTT

size: few
V: TRBV4-1
D: -
J: TRBJ1-3
CDR3: CASSQGRGAGNTIYF
DNA: TGCGCCAGCAGCCAGGGGCGAGGGGCTGGAAACACCATATATTTT

size: -
V: TRBV7-8
D: -
J: TRBJ2-7
CDR3: CASSLAPGAGYEQYF
DNA: TGTGCCAGCAGCTTAGCCCCAGGGGCAGGATACGAGCAGTACTTC

size: few
V: TRBV6-5
D: -
J: TRBJ1-6
CDR3: CASSYVGDSPLHF
DNA: TGTGCCAGCAGTTACGTAGGGGACTCACCCCTCCACTTT

size: few
V: TRBV20-1
D: -
J: TRBJ1-1
CDR3: CSARVITGNTEAFF
DNA: TGCAGTGCTAGAGTCATTACAGGGAACACTGAAGCTTTCTTT

size: many
V: TRBV7-6
D: -
J: TRBJ2-3
CDR3: CASSLDRDFPDTQYF
DNA: TGTGCCAGCAGCTTAGACAGGGACTTTCCAGATACGCAGTATTTT

size: few
V: TRBV2
D: TRBD1
J: TRBJ2-3
CDR3: CASSRQGSGDTQYF
DNA: TGTGCCAGCAGTAGACAGGGGTCGGGAGATACGCAGTATTTT

size: many
V: TRBV4-2
D: -
J: TRBJ2-2
CDR3: CASSHRVEDLGELFF
DNA: TGTGCCAGCAGCCACAGGGTAGAGGATTTAGGGGAGCTGTTTTTT

size: few
V: TRBV7-2
D: -
J: TRBJ2-3
CDR3: CASRRAGLSTDTQYF
DNA: TGTGCCAGCAGACGGGCGGGACTTTCCACAGATACGCAGTATTTT

size: once
V: TRBV5-6
D: -
J: TRBJ1-6
CDR3: CASSLAGPWTPLHF
DNA: TGTGCCAGCAGCTTAGCGGGGCCCTGGACCCCCCTCCACTTT

size: few
V: TRBV20-1
D: -
J: TRBJ2-3
CDR3: CTAGGRDTQYF
DNA: TGCACCGCCGGGGGGCGGGATACGCAGTATTTT

size: -
V: TRBV20-1
D: TRBD2
J: TRBJ2-2
CDR3: CSARATSGGRGTGELFF
DNA: TGCAGTGCTAGAGCGACTAGCGGGGGGCGGGGCACCGGGGAGCTGTTTTTT

size: -
V: TRBV14
D: TRBD1
J: TRBJ2-7
CDR3: CASSQDRSGQRFEQYF
DNA: TGTGCCAGCAGCCAAGACCGCTCGGGACAGAGGTTCGAGCAGTACTTC

size: few
V: TRBV12-3/TRBV12-4
D: TRBD1
J: TRBJ1-3
CDR3: CASSLRGQRNTIYF
DNA: TGTGCCAGCAGTTTAAGGGGACAGAGAAACACCATATATTTT

size: few
V: TRBV25-1
D: -
J: TRBJ2-1
CDR3: CASSPPWGNEQFF
DNA: TGTGCCAGCAGCCCACCATGGGGAAATGAGCAGTTCTTC

size: -
V: TRBV7-6
D: -
J: TRBJ1-6
CDR3: CASSLEARPKWHNSPLHF
DNA: TGTGCCAGCAGCTTAGAGGCCCGGCCGAAGTGGCATAATTCACCCCTCCACTTT

size: -
V: TRBV20-1
D: -
J: TRBJ1-2
CDR3: CSAPWGSGFNYGYTF
DNA: TGCAGTGCCCCCTGGGGAAGCGGGTTTAACTATGGCTACACCTTC

size: few
V: TRBV7-2
D: TRBD2
J: TRBJ2-5
CDR3: CASNLEAGGQETQYF
DNA: TGTGCCAGTAACCTAGAGGCGGGGGGGCAAGAGACCCAGTACTTC

size: few
V: TRBV4-1
D: -
J: TRBJ2-1
CDR3: CASSQRVVAYNEQFF
DNA: TGCGCCAGCAGCCAAAGGGTAGTTGCCTACAATGAGCAGTTCTTC

size: -
V: TRBV6-6
D: -
J: TRBJ1-2
CDR3: CASSPPDPRGYTF
DNA: TGTGCCAGCAGCCCTCCCGACCCTAGGGGCTACACCTTC

size: -
V: TRBV5-1
D: TRBD1
J: TRBJ2-5
CDR3: CASSSTGTGEGETQYF
DNA: TGCGCCAGCAGCTCTACCGGGACAGGGGAGGGAGAGACCCAGTACTTC

size: -
V: TRBV7-8
D: -
J: TRBJ1-2
CDR3: CASSPRQVLGYGYTF
DNA: TGTGCCAGCAGCCCTAGACAAGTATTAGGCTATGGCTACACCTTC

size: -
V: TRBV6-6
D: -
J: TRBJ1-1
CDR3: CASSYRSQASRAFF
DNA: TGTGCCAGCAGTTACCGCTCCCAGGCCAGCCGGGCTTTCTTT

size: -
V: TRBV21-1
D: -
J: TRBJ2-3
CDR3: CASGGCGDTQYF
DNA: TGTGCCAGCGGGGGGTGTGGGGATACGCAGTATTTT

size: -
V: TRBV18
D: -
J: TRBJ1-3
CDR3: CASSPTVGNTIYF
DNA: TGTGCCAGCTCACCTACGGTCGGCAACACCATATATTTT

size: few
V: TRBV15
D: -
J: TRBJ1-5
CDR3: CATSRAGGQPQHF
DNA: TGTGCCACCAGCAGAGCGGGCGGCCAGCCCCAGCATTTT

size: -
V: TRBV7-9
D: TRBD1
J: TRBJ1-4
CDR3: CASSRQGTNEKLFF
DNA: TGTGCCAGCAGCCGACAGGGTACTAATGAAAAACTGTTTTTT